This T cell receptor beta chain originates from a study of PD-1 blockade in classical Hodgkin lymphoma. Each of the patients experienced relapse following autologous stem cell transplantation, and their brentuximab vedotin exposure differed. Using immunoSEQ multiplex PCR, the repertoire was profiled, and TCRdb retains in-frame clones only, with some absent. Of more than 12,000 clones listed, 80% to 90% are singletons. The CDR3 consists of 16 residues. The germline V gene encodes CDR1 MGHRA and CDR2 YSYEKL. The ends were cut back, 1 base at V and 7 bases at J, with 18 bases in the middle. This specimen consisted of peripheral blood mononuclear cells (PBMCs), obtained before the second cycle of nivolumab. The rearrangement uses TRBV4-1 and TRBJ2-3, with D perhaps matching TRBD2 (5 bases). The receptor was derived from a human donor with classical Hodgkin lymphoma. This CDR3 reads CASSQVRGTPANTQYF. Here the CDR3 DNA reads TGCGCCAGCAGCCAAGTACGGGGAACCCCAGCAAATACGCAGTATTTT.